This T cell receptor beta chain was recovered during a study of T cell responses to AZD1222 COVID-19 vaccine. Study findings and constraints: Reportedly, nearly half the spike-specific TCRs target unmutated variant regions. Baseline seropositivity occurred in only a handful of AZD1222 recipients. Clonal diversity may have been underestimated in mostly white British donors.

Produced via immunoSEQ multiplex PCR; TCRdb's table is partial and in-frame only. There are about 190,000 clones in the sample; around 90% occur only once, and 0.95% to 1% lies in the top ten. A word on this clone: Its antigen is not known.

This TCR was sampled from an adult in good health. The material sequenced was peripheral blood, taken on day 0 of AZD1222 vaccination.

This chain's CDR3 is CASSTVDRHYEQYF. As DNA, the CDR3 is TGTGCCAGTAGTACGGTTGACAGGCACTACGAGCAGTACTTC. The rearrangement joins TRBV19 to TRBJ2-7; a possible D gene is TRBD1 (6 bases). V dropped 4 bases and J dropped 3 bases, with 13 bases sitting between them. This CDR3 region has 14 residues. Germline values: CDR1 LNHDA, CDR2 SQIVND (reference sequence).